This T cell receptor (beta chain) appears in the sequencing data of a study of cytomegalovirus exposure and HLA in healthy donors. PCR involved 60 Vbeta and 13 Jbeta primers. Here immunoSEQ multiplex PCR was the method, and the copy in TCRdb shows in-frame clones only, minus some. Here the sample spans some 90,000 clones, 55% to 75% being singletons. This CDR3 region has 20 residues. The trim removed 4 bases at V and 6 bases at J, leaving 21 bases unmatched. Germline CDR1 reads LGHNA; CDR2 reads YNFKEQ. The chain carries TRBV4-2 and TRBJ2-1, with TRBD2 matching over 10 bases. This TCR was sampled from a man aged 45-65 years in good health and CMV-seronegative. The sequenced sample consisted of PBMCs. The CDR3 DNA is TGTGCCAGCAGCCCCTACCCGGCTAGCGGGAGCACTCCCTCGGGCAATGAGCAGTTCTTC. This sequence encodes CASSPYPASGSTPSGNEQFF.